In this sample, the clone carrying this T cell receptor beta chain turned up a few times. Hyperthyroidism in the patients, aged 18 to 65, was newly diagnosed and under 2 months in duration. The V and J ends lost 8 bases and 4 bases respectively, with 9 bases between them. Germline CDR1 and CDR2: SGHAT and FQNNGV. The CDR3 totals 11 residues. Researchers amplified the TCR beta CDR3 regions from RNA transcripts. HTBI primers were employed in a first-round RT-PCR of the TCR CDR3. TCRdb recomputed calls from the multiplex PCR reads with MiXCR, one row per CDR3 protein. In the table there are around 700,000 distinct CDR3 sequences, 30% to 40% of which are singletons. The source of the sample is a study of T cells in Graves' hyperthyroidism and ophthalmopathy.

This chain joins TRBV11-2 and TRBJ2-7; no definite D call. The sequencing input was blood. The clonotype comes from a woman in her thirties or forties with Graves' hyperthyroidism. DNA for the CDR3: TGTGCCAGCGTACTGGGGTACGAGCAGTACTTC. Protein: CASVLGYEQYF.